This T cell receptor (beta chain) was sequenced during a study of blood T cell repertoires in COVID-19. Study context: COVID-19 samples collected from the United States, Italy and Spain covered acute and convalescent phases. PBMCs, B-cell-depleted T cells, or T cells provided the cDNA or gDNA that made up the material.

This clone was picked up a small number of times. The CDR3 covers 14 residues. Trimming took 0 bases from V and 9 from J, leaving 12 bases between them. Germline CDR1 is LGHNA and CDR2 is YNFKEQ. Authors' methods: Amplification from reference gene primers served as the basis for estimated nucleated cell counts. Clones were sequenced by immunoSEQ multiplex PCR, and TCRdb holds only the in-frame ones, with some missing. V and J calls and clone size come straight from that table; D and trimming were deduced from the DNA. The repertoire holds hundreds of thousands of clones, with roughly nine tenths as singletons.

The TCR sequence derives from a woman aged 50 to 65 with acute or convalescent COVID-19. Sequencing was performed on peripheral blood. This chain links TRBV4-2 with TRBJ2-1; D is unclear. In DNA, the CDR3 is TGTGCCAGCAGCCAAGATTACGGGTTCGGTGAGCAGTTCTTC. Residues: CASSQDYGFGEQFF.